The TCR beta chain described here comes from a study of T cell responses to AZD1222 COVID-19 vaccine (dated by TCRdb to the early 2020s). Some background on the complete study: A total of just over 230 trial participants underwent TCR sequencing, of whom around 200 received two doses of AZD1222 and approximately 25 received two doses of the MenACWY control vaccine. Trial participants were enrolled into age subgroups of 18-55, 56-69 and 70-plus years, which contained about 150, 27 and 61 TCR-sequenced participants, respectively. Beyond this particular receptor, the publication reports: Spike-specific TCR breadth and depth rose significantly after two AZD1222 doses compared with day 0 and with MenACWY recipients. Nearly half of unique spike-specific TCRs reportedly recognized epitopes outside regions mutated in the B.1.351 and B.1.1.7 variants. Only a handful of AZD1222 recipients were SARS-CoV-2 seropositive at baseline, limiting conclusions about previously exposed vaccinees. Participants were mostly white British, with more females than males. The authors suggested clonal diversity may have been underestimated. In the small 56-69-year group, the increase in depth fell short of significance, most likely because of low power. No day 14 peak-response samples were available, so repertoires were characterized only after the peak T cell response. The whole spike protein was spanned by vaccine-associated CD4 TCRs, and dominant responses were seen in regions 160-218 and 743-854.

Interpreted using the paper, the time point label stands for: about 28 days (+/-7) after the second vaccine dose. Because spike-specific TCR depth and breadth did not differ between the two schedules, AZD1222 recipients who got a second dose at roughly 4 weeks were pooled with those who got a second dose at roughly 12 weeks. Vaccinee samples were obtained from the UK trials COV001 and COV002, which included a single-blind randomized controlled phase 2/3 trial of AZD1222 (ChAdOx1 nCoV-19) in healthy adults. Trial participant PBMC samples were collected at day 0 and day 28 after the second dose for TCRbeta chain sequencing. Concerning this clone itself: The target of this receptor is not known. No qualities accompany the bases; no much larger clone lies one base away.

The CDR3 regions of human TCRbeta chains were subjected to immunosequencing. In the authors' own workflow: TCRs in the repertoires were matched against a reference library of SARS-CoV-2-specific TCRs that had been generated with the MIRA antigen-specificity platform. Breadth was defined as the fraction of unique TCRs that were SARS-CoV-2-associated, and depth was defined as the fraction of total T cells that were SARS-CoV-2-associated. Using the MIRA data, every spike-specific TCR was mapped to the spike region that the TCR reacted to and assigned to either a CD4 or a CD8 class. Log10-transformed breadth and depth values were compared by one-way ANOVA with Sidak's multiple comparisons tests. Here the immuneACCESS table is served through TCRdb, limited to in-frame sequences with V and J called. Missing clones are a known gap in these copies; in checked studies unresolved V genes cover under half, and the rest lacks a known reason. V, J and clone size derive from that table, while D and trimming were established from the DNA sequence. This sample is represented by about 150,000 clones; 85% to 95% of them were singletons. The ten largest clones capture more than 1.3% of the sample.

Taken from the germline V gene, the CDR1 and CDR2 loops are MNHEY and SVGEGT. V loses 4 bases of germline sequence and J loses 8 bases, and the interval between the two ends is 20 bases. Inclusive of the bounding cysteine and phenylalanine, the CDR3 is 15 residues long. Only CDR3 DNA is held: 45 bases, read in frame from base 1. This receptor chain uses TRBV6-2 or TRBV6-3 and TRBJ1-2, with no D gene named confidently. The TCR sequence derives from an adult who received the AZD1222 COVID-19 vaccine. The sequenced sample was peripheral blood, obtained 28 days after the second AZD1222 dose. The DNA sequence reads TGTGCCAGCAGTTCGGACCCGCCGGGTGTGTACGGCTACACCTTC. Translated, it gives CASSSDPPGVYGYTF.